The rows below give T cell receptor beta chains drawn from one sample of a study of cytomegalovirus exposure and HLA in healthy donors. Data came from immunoSEQ multiplex PCR; TCRdb stores just in-frame clones and leaves some out. This table has about 160,000 clones, less than 90% appearing once. Specimen: PBMCs. These receptors were obtained from a woman in her twenties or thirties in good health and CMV-seronegative. CDR3s leave out the opening cysteine and the closing phenylalanine or tryptophan. Fields, in order: J gene, V gene, CDR3 protein.

j_call: TRBJ2-1
v_call: TRBV28
cdr3_aa: ASSSPSSGSVSDEQF

j_call: TRBJ1-2
v_call: TRBV7-6
cdr3_aa: ASSLQGADGYT

j_call: TRBJ2-5
v_call: TRBV5-1
cdr3_aa: ASSVSPTATQETQY

j_call: TRBJ2-5
v_call: TRBV5-4
cdr3_aa: ASSRTSGRGQETQY

j_call: TRBJ1-2
v_call: TRBV19
cdr3_aa: ASSIGGPYGYT

j_call: TRBJ1-1
v_call: TRBV27
cdr3_aa: ASSFGGAHAAF

j_call: TRBJ2-7
v_call: TRBV28
cdr3_aa: ASSFSSPVGEQY

j_call: TRBJ2-7
v_call: TRBV11-3
cdr3_aa: ASSLGSDEQY

j_call: TRBJ1-2
v_call: TRBV5-5
cdr3_aa: ASAPRGAYDYT

j_call: TRBJ2-5
v_call: TRBV5-1
cdr3_aa: ASSPGDRGQETQY

j_call: TRBJ2-7
v_call: TRBV5-4
cdr3_aa: ASSFFGGSGGGEPYEQY

j_call: TRBJ2-2
v_call: TRBV5-4
cdr3_aa: ASSLDGVGELF

j_call: TRBJ1-2
v_call: TRBV5-1
cdr3_aa: ASSFPGYGYT

j_call: TRBJ1-3
v_call: TRBV6-5
cdr3_aa: ASSPVTGNTIY

j_call: TRBJ1-1
v_call: TRBV11-3
cdr3_aa: ASSTGQGNTEAF

j_call: TRBJ2-7
v_call: TRBV5-6
cdr3_aa: ASTRGAGYLTEQY

j_call: TRBJ2-5
v_call: TRBV5-1
cdr3_aa: ASSGGTGEKTQY

j_call: TRBJ1-1
v_call: TRBV18
cdr3_aa: ASWRSMNTEAF

j_call: TRBJ2-2
v_call: TRBV19
cdr3_aa: ASSTRQGNTGELF

j_call: TRBJ1-6
v_call: TRBV12-5
cdr3_aa: ASAVASYNSPLH